This passage covers 16 T cell receptor beta chains from one sample sequenced in a study of Graves' ophthalmopathy and Graves' hyperthyroidism. RNA transcripts served as template for amplifying TCR beta CDR3 sequences. The workflow started with a first-round RT-PCR run with HTBI primers and then moved on to a second-round multiplex PCR. TCRdb ran MiXCR on the multiplex PCR reads and lists one entry per CDR3 protein. Here the sample spans a few hundred thousand distinct CDR3 sequences, around 18% being singletons. Source material: peripheral blood. The receptors shown here come from a woman aged 18-29 years with Graves' ophthalmopathy.

This clonotype was seen at least ten times. The V call is TRBV11-2, the J call TRBJ2-2; TRBD1 is a possible D gene (6 bases). The CDR3 extends over 18 amino acids. The V and J ends lost 5 bases and 3 bases respectively, with 22 bases between them. Germline lookup yields CDR1 SGHAT and CDR2 FQNNGV. The CDR3 is CASSPPFDRKAYTGELFF. The CDR3 nucleotides are TGTGCCAGCAGCCCACCCTTCGACAGGAAAGCTTACACCGGGGAGCTGTTTTTT.

This clonotype was detected ten times or more. The chain links TRBV12-3 or TRBV12-4 to TRBJ2-5; 9 nucleotides line up with TRBD1. The CDR3 is 17 amino acids. Trimming cost V 1 base and J 1 base; bases outside gene matches: 7. CDR3 in amino acids: CASSLDLRTGAQETQYF. The CDR3 DNA reads TGTGCCAGCAGTTTAGACCTCCGGACAGGGGCCCAAGAGACCCAGTACTTC.

This clonotype has ten or more counts. The chain combines TRBV28 with TRBJ2-7, with TRBD2 matching 8 bases. The CDR3 extends over 16 amino acids. Germline CDR1 and CDR2: MDHEN and SYDVKM. J gave up 4 bases and V 4 bases, and 12 bases lay outside the gene matches. The CDR3, as DNA: TGTGCCAGCAGTTCCCCGGGACTAGGCGGGGAGTACGAGCAGTACTTC. Its translation is CASSSPGLGGEYEQYF.

This clonotype was seen repeatedly, ten times or more. The chain carries TRBV6-5 and TRBJ2-7; no clear D gene. V lost 8 bases to trimming and J lost 2 bases, with 10 bases between them. CDR3 length: 12 amino acids. Germline CDR1 MNHEY, CDR2 SVGAGI. CDR3 region: CASVGSPYEQYF. Here the CDR3 DNA reads TGTGCCAGCGTTGGCAGCCCCTACGAGCAGTACTTC.

This clonotype has ten or more counts. This may stem from a read error, because a much larger clone lies one nucleotide away. Here the CDR3 DNA reads TGTGCCAGCAGTTACTCGGAGTCCTACGAGCAGTACTTC. Protein sequence: CASSYSESYEQYF. The V and J genes are TRBV6-2 or TRBV6-3 and TRBJ2-7; D unclear. The CDR3 sequence is 13 residues long. V gave up 0 bases and J gave up 1 base, with 4 bases separating them. Germline V lookup: CDR1 MNHEY, CDR2 SVGEGT.

This clonotype was observed at least ten times. V usage is TRBV7-2 and J usage is TRBJ2-2; D gene uncertain. In germline, CDR1 is SGHTA, CDR2 FQGNSA. Trimming removed 5 bases from V and 3 bases from J, with 10 bases in between. The CDR3 extends over 14 amino acids. CDR3 nucleotide sequence: TGTGCCAGCAGCCTCCTCGGGCACACCGGGGAGCTGTTTTTT. Encoded protein: CASSLLGHTGELFF.

At least ten counts were recorded for this clonotype. The rearrangement links TRBV4-1 to TRBJ2-7; D gene ambiguous. Trimming removed 0 bases from V and 0 bases from J, with 12 bases in between. The CDR3 covers 16 residues. CDR1 and CDR2 from the germline V gene are MGHRA and YSYEKL. CDR3 loop: CASSQDPGSYSYEQYF. The CDR3, as DNA: TGCGCCAGCAGCCAAGATCCGGGCAGCTACTCCTACGAGCAGTACTTC.

This clonotype showed up many times. The genes are TRBV11-3 and TRBJ1-5; 7 bases map to TRBD1. The V and J ends lost 2 bases and 2 bases, in that order; junction bases with no gene match: 3. CDR1 and CDR2 from the germline V gene are SGHNT and YENEEA. The CDR3 extends over 15 amino acids. The CDR3 protein is CASSLSQGGNQPQHF. CDR3 coding DNA: TGTGCCAGCAGCTTATCTCAGGGGGGCAATCAGCCCCAGCATTTT.

This clonotype came up many times. The chain employs TRBV2 and TRBJ2-4; 7 nucleotides align to TRBD1. After removal of 7 bases from V and 1 base from J, the junction contained 4 bases not matched to a gene. Germline lookup yields CDR1 SNHLY and CDR2 FYNNEI. This CDR3 is 14 amino acids long. The CDR3 sequence is CASTWTGAKNIQYF. The CDR3, as DNA: TGTGCCAGCACCTGGACAGGCGCCAAAAACATTCAGTACTTC. The full variable domain, with the rest looked up from reference TRBV2 and TRBJ2-4, is EPEVTQTPSHQVTQMGQEVILRCVPISNHLYFYWYRQILGQKVEFLVSFYNNEISEKSEIFDDQFSVERPDGSNFTLKIRSTKLEDSAMYFCASTWTGAKNIQYFGAGTRLSVL.

This clonotype was observed a handful of times. It is unclear where the CDR3 begins or ends on the DNA, so no DNA is shown, and the CDR3 is as TCRdb lists it. The gene calls are TRBV6-2 or TRBV6-3 and TRBJ2-7; TRBD1 reflects the table's D call only, with no check against the DNA. The CDR3 is 13 amino acids long, termini counted. CDR1 and CDR2 from the germline V gene are MNHEY and SVGEGT. The CDR3 here is CASPCTSSYEQYF.

The CDR3 coding sequence is TGTGCCAGCTCGGGACGGACCACTCCAGGGTGGGAGCAGTACTTC. Translating it yields CASSGRTTPGWEQYF. This chain uses TRBV18 with TRBJ2-7; the D gene could be TRBD1 or TRBD2 (5 bases each). CDR3 length: 15 residues. The germline gives CDR1 KGHSH, CDR2 LQKENI. V was trimmed by 6 bases and J by 7 bases, leaving 22 bases between them.

This clonotype occurred many times. The chain employs TRBV6-2 or TRBV6-3 and TRBJ1-1; D is uncertain. The CDR3 length is 12 residues. Trimming pared 0 bases from V and 8 bases from J, leaving 7 bases between. The germline gives CDR1 MNHEY, CDR2 SVGEGT. In DNA, the CDR3 is TGTGCCAGCAGTTACTCGAGGAGCGAAGCTTTCTTT. Translated: CASSYSRSEAFF.

This clonotype was recorded many times. This chain uses TRBV7-6 with TRBJ2-2, with a weak D call TRBD1 (6 bases). The CDR3 consists of 15 residues. Trimming pared 3 bases from V and 4 bases from J, leaving 12 bases between. Germline-derived CDR1 and CDR2 are SGHVS and FNYEAQ. CDR3 protein: CASSFGTDSTGELFF. The CDR3 DNA is TGTGCCAGCAGCTTTGGGACGGACAGCACCGGGGAGCTGTTTTTT.

In its sample, this clonotype was seen many times. The chain joins TRBV24-1 to TRBJ2-7; D not resolved. This CDR3 has 11 amino acids. Germline V gene lookup returns CDR1 KGHDR and CDR2 SFDVKD. V lost 4 bases, J lost 2 bases, and 2 bases lay in between. In DNA, the CDR3 is TGTGCCACCAGTGACACCTACGAGCAGTACTTC. This gives the protein CATSDTYEQYF.

There are many counts of this clonotype. J is TRBJ2-5 and V is TRBV6-1; 9 bases are a match to TRBD1. The germline CDR1 and CDR2 sequences are MNHNS and SASEGT. Trimming at V came to 4 bases and at J to 5 bases, leaving 8 bases not matched to a gene. The CDR3 has 15 residues. The CDR3 DNA sequence: TGTGCCAGCAGTGGCCCGGGACAGGGATTTGAGACCCAGTACTTC. It codes for CASSGPGQGFETQYF.

This clonotype was observed many times. The genes are TRBV7-3 and TRBJ2-7, with 9 bases fitting TRBD2. With V trimmed by 2 bases and J by 4 bases, 3 bases remained unmatched. This CDR3 is built from 14 residues. Per germline, CDR1 SGHTA and CDR2 FQGTGA. Here the CDR3 DNA reads TGTGCCAGCAGCTTACGGGCGGGGGGGTACGAGCAGTACTTC. It yields the protein CASSLRAGGYEQYF. Full variable domain (missing parts from reference TRBV7-3 and TRBJ2-7): GAGVSQTPSNKVTEKGKYVELRCDPISGHTALYWYRQSLGQGPEFLIYFQGTGAADDSGLPNDRFFAVRPEGSVSTLKIQRTERGDSAVYLCASSLRAGGYEQYFGPGTRLTVT.